The 32 T cell receptor beta chains presented below share a single source sample, sequenced in a study of shared clonotypes between healthy human individuals. Produced via immunoSEQ multiplex PCR; TCRdb's table is partial and in-frame only. In the table there are around 480,000 clones, over 75% of which are singletons. Material for sequencing was PBMCs. The receptor source for this set is a woman in her thirties or forties in good health. Some clones in this sample may be carry-over from other donors' samples.

This clone was observed a handful of times. This chain links TRBV28 with TRBJ2-2; 13 bases map to TRBD2. Trimming removed 5 bases from V and 4 bases from J; junction bases left unmatched: 10. Per the germline V gene, CDR1 is MDHEN and CDR2 is SYDVKM. The CDR3 loop spans 18 amino acids. The CDR3 DNA sequence: TGTGCCAGCAGTCCAACTAGCGGGAGGGTTTTAGGCACCGGGGAGCTGTTTTTT. Translating it yields CASSPTSGRVLGTGELFF. Full variable domain (remainder filled in from reference TRBV28 and TRBJ2-2): DVKVTQSSRYLVKRTGEKVFLECVQDMDHENMFWYRQDPGLGLRLIYFSYDVKMKEKGDIPEGYSVSREKKERFSLILESASTNQTSMYLCASSPTSGRVLGTGELFFGEGSRLTVL.

This chain connects TRBV19 to TRBJ2-3; 11 nucleotides align to TRBD2. The CDR3 has 16 residues. Trimming took 3 bases from V and 3 from J; bases not matched to a gene: 5. Germline V gene data show CDR1 as LNHDA and CDR2 as SQIVND (reference sequence). In DNA form, the CDR3 reads TGTGCCAGTAGTATGGGACTAGCGGAATATACAGATACGCAGTATTTT. Its translation: CASSMGLAEYTDTQYF.

The chain links TRBV2 to TRBJ1-4; 7 bases match TRBD1. The CDR3 length is 16 residues. The germline V gene has CDR1 SNHLY and CDR2 FYNNEI. Trimming cost V 5 bases and J 0 bases; bases outside gene matches: 6. The CDR3 loop reads CASSPQGRATNEKLFF. The DNA of the CDR3 is TGTGCCAGCAGTCCACAGGGGCGAGCAACTAATGAAAAACTGTTTTTT.

V is TRBV5-1 and J is TRBJ2-2; 14 nucleotides line up with TRBD2. Looked up from germline, CDR1 is SGHRS and CDR2 is YFSETQ. V dropped 9 bases and J dropped 2; count of bases not matched to a gene: 3. The CDR3 totals 15 residues. CDR3 sequence reads: CATGTSGSNTGELFF. The CDR3 region has the DNA TGCGCCACCGGGACTAGCGGGAGCAACACCGGGGAGCTGTTTTTT. Using reference TRBV5-1 and TRBJ2-2 for the parts outside the CDR3, the full variable domain is KAGVTQTPRYLIKTRGQQVTLSCSPISGHRSVSWYQQTPGQGLQFLFEYFSETQRNKGNFPGRFSGRQFSNSRSEMNVSTLELGDSALYLCATGTSGSNTGELFFGEGSRLTVL.

The table lists this clone with a count of one. The chain joins TRBV7-2 to TRBJ1-4; D unresolved. Per the germline V gene, CDR1 is SGHTA and CDR2 is FQGNSA. The ends were cut back, 0 bases at V and 4 bases at J, with 9 bases in the middle. This CDR3 is 15 amino acids long. CDR3 region: CASSLAGRNNEKLFF. CDR3 bases: TGTGCCAGCAGCTTAGCGGGCCGGAATAATGAAAAACTGTTTTTT. The entire variable domain, with the rest obtained from reference TRBV7-2 and TRBJ1-4, is as follows: GAGVSQSPSNKVTEKGKDVELRCDPISGHTALYWYRQSLGQGLEFLIYFQGNSAPDKSGLPSDRFSAERTGGSVSTLTIQRTQQEDSAVYLCASSLAGRNNEKLFFGSGTQLSVL.

Here the CDR3 reads CASSRTTGFGANVLTF. CDR3 DNA: TGCGCCAGCAGCCGCACGACAGGGTTCGGGGCCAACGTCCTGACTTTC. The chain uses TRBV4-3 and TRBJ2-6; 7 bases line up with TRBD1. The trim removed 4 bases at V and 4 bases at J, leaving 7 bases unmatched. The CDR3 is made up of 16 amino acids. Germline V gene lookup returns CDR1 LGHNA and CDR2 YSLEER.

This chain joins TRBV28 and TRBJ1-5; a weak D match, TRBD1 (5 bases). This CDR3 region has 13 residues. V was pared by 5 bases and J by 8 bases, with 13 bases between. Germline CDR1 is MDHEN and CDR2 is SYDVKM. The CDR3 reads CASSPTWGKPQHF. The CDR3 DNA reads TGTGCCAGCAGTCCGACATGGGGCAAGCCCCAGCATTTT.

The chain is built from TRBV7-9 and TRBJ2-3; the match to TRBD2 covers 12 bases. The CDR3 has 17 residues. The trim removed 4 bases at V and 0 bases at J, leaving 5 bases unmatched. Germline V lookup: CDR1 SEHNR, CDR2 FQNEAQ (reference sequence). The CDR3 loop is CASSSRTSGTSTDTQYF. The DNA of the CDR3 is TGTGCCAGCAGCTCTCGGACTAGCGGGACTAGCACAGATACGCAGTATTTT.

This chain links TRBV9 with TRBJ2-1; 11 bases match TRBD2. The CDR3 consists of 20 residues. Losses at the gene ends were 0 bases for V and 9 bases for J; bases not matched to a gene: 20. CDR1 and CDR2 from the germline V gene are SGDLS and YYNGEE. The CDR3 nucleotides read TGTGCCAGCAGCGTAGTCCCTCAGCCTGCCCCACTAGCGGGAGAGTGTGAGCAGTTCTTC. It encodes CASSVVPQPAPLAGECEQFF. Combining the CDR3 with reference TRBV9 and TRBJ2-1 gives the whole variable domain DSGVTQTPKHLITATGQRVTLRCSPRSGDLSVYWYQQSLDQGLQFLIQYYNGEERAKGNILERFSAQQFPDLHSELNLSSLELGDSALYFCASSVVPQPAPLAGECEQFFGPGTRLTVL.

The chain carries TRBV29-1 and TRBJ2-2; D uncertain. The CDR3 spans 14 residues. Germline V gene sequence: CDR1 SQVTM, CDR2 ANQGSEA. As DNA, the CDR3 is TGCGGAACTAAGGCGGCTACTAACACCGGGGAGCTGTTTTTT. Translating gives CGTKAATNTGELFF.

The chain combines TRBV19 with TRBJ2-3; tentative D call: TRBD1 (6 bases). The germline V gene encodes CDR1 LNHDA and CDR2 SQIVND (reference sequence). This CDR3 region has 14 residues. Trimming stripped 7 bases from V and 0 bases from J, with 11 bases between. CDR3 coding DNA: TGTGCCAGTAAACTCGGACAGAGCACAGATACGCAGTATTTT. As protein: CASKLGQSTDTQYF.

This chain uses TRBV6-4 with TRBJ2-2, with D tentatively TRBD2 (6 bases). Trimming stripped 3 bases from V and 7 bases from J, with 12 bases between. Germline V CDR1 and CDR2: MRHNA, SNTAGT. This CDR3 is 14 amino acids long. The CDR3 DNA reads TGTGCCAGCAGTGATGGGGGGTTCGGCGGGGAGCTGTTTTTT. It encodes CASSDGGFGGELFF.

This chain uses TRBV9 with TRBJ2-6, with D unclear. Trimming removed 4 bases from V and 2 bases from J, with 1 base in between. Germline V lookup: CDR1 SGDLS, CDR2 YYNGEE. This CDR3 has 12 residues. DNA for the CDR3: TGTGCCAGCAGCACTGGGGCCAACGTCCTGACTTTC. Protein product: CASSTGANVLTF.

The chain has TRBV7-8 and TRBJ2-7; D gene unclear. Germline assignment: CDR1 SGHVS and CDR2 FQNEAQ. V lost 5 bases and J 1 base, leaving 9 bases between the germline ends. This CDR3 is 13 amino acids long. CDR3 in amino acids: CASSRDLSYEQYF. The CDR3 DNA follows: TGTGCCAGCAGCCGCGACCTTTCCTACGAGCAGTACTTC.

The table lists this clone with many counts. The chain employs TRBV9 and TRBJ2-5, with D possibly TRBD2 on 6 matching bases. The germline V gene has CDR1 SGDLS and CDR2 YYNGEE. Trimming stripped 0 bases from V and 3 bases from J, with 6 bases between. The CDR3 spans 13 residues. CDR3 DNA: TGTGCCAGCAGCGTAGGGGGGGAAGAGACCCAGTACTTC. This sequence encodes CASSVGGEETQYF.

This chain joins TRBV9 and TRBJ2-5, with unresolved D. The CDR3 runs 14 residues. V was cut by 1 base and J by 0 bases, with 7 bases left in between. From germline, CDR1 is SGDLS and CDR2 YYNGEE. Here the CDR3 DNA reads TGTGCCAGCAGCGTATCAGAGTACCAAGAGACCCAGTACTTC. Encoded protein: CASSVSEYQETQYF.

This rearrangement joins TRBV11-2 to TRBJ1-5; D is unclear. V gave up 4 bases and J gave up 6 bases, with 10 bases separating them. This CDR3 is 13 amino acids long. Germline V CDR1 and CDR2: SGHAT, FQNNGV. The DNA of the CDR3 is TGTGCCAGCAGCTCGGACCCCTTTCAGCCCCAGCATTTT. Translated, it gives CASSSDPFQPQHF.

The chain is built from TRBV6-5 and TRBJ1-2, with TRBD1 matching over 7 bases. The CDR3 has 14 residues. Trimming took 6 bases from V and 4 from J; bases not matched to a gene: 8. Germline V CDR1 and CDR2: MNHEY, SVGAGI. CDR3 coding DNA: TGTGCCAGCAGCCCGGGACAGTCTTTCTATGGCTACACCTTC. Translating gives CASSPGQSFYGYTF.

The chain has TRBV7-8 and TRBJ2-1; D is unclear. The V gene's germline CDR1 is SGHVS and CDR2 FQNEAQ. The CDR3 extends over 14 amino acids. The V end was cut by 1 base, the J end by 9 bases, with 13 bases between. The CDR3 sequence: CASSLEPLSREQFF. The CDR3 DNA follows: TGTGCCAGCAGCTTAGAACCCCTTTCTCGTGAGCAGTTCTTC.

The rearrangement joins TRBV6-5 to TRBJ1-2; the match to TRBD1 covers 10 bases. The CDR3 has 16 amino acids. Germline V gene sequence: CDR1 MNHEY, CDR2 SVGAGI. V lost 4 bases and J lost 5; bases outside the gene matches: 10. The CDR3 DNA sequence: TGTGCCAGCAGTTTCCGGGACAGGGGTTTTCCTTATGGCTACACCTTC. Its protein is CASSFRDRGFPYGYTF.

The chain is built from TRBV9 and TRBJ2-3, with 7 bases identical to TRBD2. Trimming cost V 0 bases and J 2 bases; bases outside gene matches: 12. Germline lookup yields CDR1 SGDLS and CDR2 YYNGEE. The length of the CDR3 is 18 residues. The DNA of the CDR3 is TGTGCCAGCAGCGTAGCTACGATGGGGGGGTTCTCCACAGATACGCAGTATTTT. It translates to CASSVATMGGFSTDTQYF.

The chain uses TRBV27 and TRBJ1-1; D is uncertain. V lost 8 bases, J lost 3 bases, and 19 bases lay in between. The CDR3 is 15 amino acids. Germline assignment: CDR1 MNHEY and CDR2 SMNVEV (reference sequence). Written as DNA, the CDR3 is TGTGCCAGCCGCCCTAGATCGGTGAGGGACACTGAAGCTTTCTTT. Protein product: CASRPRSVRDTEAFF.

The rearrangement links TRBV6-5 to TRBJ2-3; a weak D match, TRBD2 (5 bases). The CDR3 is made up of 13 amino acids. Germline V gene sequence: CDR1 MNHEY, CDR2 SVGAGI. Trimming took 2 bases from V and 5 from J, leaving 8 bases between them. Here the CDR3 DNA reads TGTGCCAGCAGTTACCGGGCGGGAGATACGCAGTATTTT. As protein: CASSYRAGDTQYF.

The rearrangement joins TRBV28 to TRBJ2-3; 12 bases line up with TRBD2. Germline V CDR1 and CDR2: MDHEN, SYDVKM. V gave up 2 bases and J gave up 5 bases; unmatched junction bases: 8. CDR3 length: 17 residues. CDR3 coding DNA: TGTGCCAGCAGTTTAGGGGGGACTAGCGGGCGGGGAGATACGCAGTATTTT. Encoded protein: CASSLGGTSGRGDTQYF.

The chain is built from TRBV19 and TRBJ2-1; 9 bases match TRBD2. Germline CDR1 and CDR2: LNHDA and SQIVND (reference sequence). CDR3 length: 19 residues. V gave up 0 bases and J gave up 4 bases; unmatched junction bases: 13. CDR3 coding DNA: TGTGCCAGTAGTATAGATGAGTACAGGACTAGCGTAATGTACAATGAGCAGTTCTTC. It is translated as CASSIDEYRTSVMYNEQFF.

The V gene is TRBV7-9, the J gene TRBJ2-3; possibly TRBD1 for D (6 bases). Germline CDR1 is SEHNR and CDR2 is FQNEAQ (reference sequence). This CDR3 region has 15 residues. Trimming removed 3 bases from V and 4 bases from J, with 14 bases in between. CDR3 nucleotides: TGTGCCAGCAGCTTGGCAGGGGTACGACCAGATACGCAGTATTTT. It translates to CASSLAGVRPDTQYF.

The genes are TRBV7-2 and TRBJ2-1, with 7 bases aligning to TRBD2. The CDR3 contains 15 residues. CDR1 SGHTA and CDR2 FQGNSA come from the germline V gene. Trimming removed 6 bases from V and 0 bases from J; junction bases left unmatched: 5. The CDR3 region has the DNA TGTGCCAGCAGTCCCGCTAGCGGCTCCTACAATGAGCAGTTCTTC. Protein sequence: CASSPASGSYNEQFF.

The chain carries TRBV28 and TRBJ2-7; D may match TRBD1 or TRBD2 (5 bases each). Germline V gives CDR1 MDHEN, CDR2 SYDVKM. This CDR3 contains 14 residues. Trimming stripped 7 bases from V and 3 bases from J, with 16 bases between. The CDR3 spells CASTPLGENYEQYF. The CDR3 coding sequence is TGTGCCAGCACCCCCTTGGGGGAGAACTACGAGCAGTACTTC.

This chain joins TRBV11-3 and TRBJ2-3; 8 bases are shared with TRBD2. The CDR3 covers 15 residues. CDR1 is SGHNT, CDR2 YENEEA, per germline. J gave up 2 bases and V 1 base, and 2 bases lay outside the gene matches. The CDR3 reads CASSLAGGITDTQYF. In nucleotides, the CDR3 is TGTGCCAGCAGCTTAGCGGGAGGGATCACAGATACGCAGTATTTT.

The rearrangement uses TRBV18 and TRBJ2-7; possibly TRBD1 for D (5 bases). Germline CDR1 KGHSH, CDR2 LQKENI. The CDR3 contains 13 residues. Deletions cut 6 bases from V and 3 bases from J, with 12 bases between. The CDR3 bases are TGTGCCAGCTCCCCCGGACACCTCTACGAGCAGTACTTC. Protein sequence: CASSPGHLYEQYF.

The chain uses TRBV30 and TRBJ1-3; D remains unclear. Trimming took 4 bases from V and 2 from J, leaving 12 bases between them. CDR3 length: 14 residues. Germline assignment: CDR1 GTSNPN and CDR2 SVGIG (reference sequence). The CDR3 coding sequence is TGTGCCTGGAACCGAGCGATCCCTGGAAACACCATATATTTT. As protein: CAWNRAIPGNTIYF. The variable domain in full, with the rest retrieved from reference TRBV30 and TRBJ1-3, is SQTIHQWPATLVQPVGSPLSLECTVEGTSNPNLYWYRQAAGRGLQLLFYSVGIGQISSEVPQNLSASRPQDRQFILSSKKLLLSDSGFYLCAWNRAIPGNTIYFGEGSWLTVV.

The table lists this clone with a few counts. The chain carries TRBV28 and TRBJ1-2, with 9 bases identical to TRBD1. This CDR3 region has 15 residues. Unmatched junction bases numbered 7, after V lost 5 bases and J lost 3 bases. Germline V lookup: CDR1 MDHEN, CDR2 SYDVKM. The CDR3: CASSPAGQGHYGYTF. CDR3 nucleotide sequence: TGTGCCAGCAGTCCCGCGGGACAGGGACACTATGGCTACACCTTC.